The 16 T cell receptor beta chains listed next were all sequenced from one sample in a study of identifying expanded T cells in peripheral blood (dated by TCRdb to between 2018 and 2021). Library generation was performed with the immunoSEQ multiplex PCR assay. This is the immuneACCESS table as TCRdb keeps it, with only in-frame sequences that have V and J called. A part of the clones is gone; compared with another copy, unresolved V genes explain less than half, and the rest is unexplained. Across this sample there are about 84,000 clones, with about 86% seen only once. 5.5% to 6.5% of the sample belongs to the ten largest clones. The sample comprised blood. These receptors were taken from a person aged 18-70 years in good health.

This chain links TRBV7-3 with TRBJ1-1, with D unclear. The V gene's germline CDR1 is SGHTA and CDR2 FQGTGA. Trimming took 5 bases from V and 1 from J, leaving 8 bases between them. The CDR3 is 13 amino acids. CDR3 nucleotides: TGTGCCAGCAGCCCTGAGGCGAACACTGAAGCTTTCTTT. It specifies CASSPEANTEAFF. Drawing the rest from reference TRBV7-3 and TRBJ1-1, the complete variable domain is GAGVSQTPSNKVTEKGKYVELRCDPISGHTALYWYRQSLGQGPEFLIYFQGTGAADDSGLPNDRFFAVRPEGSVSTLKIQRTERGDSAVYLCASSPEANTEAFFGQGTRLTVV.

The CDR3 here is CASSQDLYRGAGANVLTF. CDR3 nucleotides: TGCGCCAGCAGCCAAGATTTGTACAGGGGGGCTGGGGCCAACGTCCTGACTTTC. The V gene is TRBV4-3, the J gene TRBJ2-6; 8 nucleotides line up with TRBD1. Germline CDR1 is LGHNA and CDR2 is YSLEER. V lost 0 bases, J lost 2 bases, and 6 bases stayed unmatched. CDR3 size: 18 residues.

This chain uses TRBV7-2 with TRBJ1-2; no reliable D call. Germline V gene lookup returns CDR1 SGHTA and CDR2 FQGNSA. This CDR3 is 15 amino acids long. The germline V and J ends were trimmed by 5 bases and 0 bases, with 13 bases remaining between them. The DNA of the CDR3 is TGTGCCAGCAGCCCCAATCCGAGCTCTAACTATGGCTACACCTTC. This translates into CASSPNPSSNYGYTF. Drawing the rest from reference TRBV7-2 and TRBJ1-2, the complete variable domain is GAGVSQSPSNKVTEKGKDVELRCDPISGHTALYWYRQSLGQGLEFLIYFQGNSAPDKSGLPSDRFSAERTGGSVSTLTIQRTQQEDSAVYLCASSPNPSSNYGYTFGSGTRLTVV.

This chain's CDR3 is CASIPGTGHEQFF. Written as DNA, the CDR3 is TGTGCCAGCATTCCGGGGACGGGACATGAGCAGTTCTTC. The chain uses TRBV2 and TRBJ2-1; D could derive from TRBD1 or TRBD2 (5 bases each). Germline V lookup: CDR1 SNHLY, CDR2 FYNNEI. This CDR3 has 13 amino acids. V lost 7 bases and J 8 bases, leaving 15 bases between the germline ends.

The chain has TRBV5-1 and TRBJ1-6, with D tentatively TRBD1 (5 bases). Between the trimmed V and J ends, which lost 4 bases and 5 bases, there was a span of 13 bases. The CDR3 spans 15 residues. From germline, CDR1 is SGHRS and CDR2 YFSETQ. CDR3 residues: CASSRNGGNNSPLHF. DNA for the CDR3: TGCGCCAGCAGCCGGAACGGGGGGAATAATTCACCCCTCCACTTT.

The rearrangement uses TRBV7-9 and TRBJ2-1; 7 bases line up with TRBD2. Germline trimming cut 5 bases from V and 9 bases from J; bases unmatched to any gene: 7. Germline loops: CDR1 SEHNR, CDR2 FQNEAQ (reference sequence). CDR3 length equals 13 residues. CDR3 amino acids: CASSPRGVSEQFF. CDR3 sequence (DNA): TGTGCCAGCAGCCCCCGGGGGGTGAGTGAGCAGTTCTTC.

V is TRBV18 and J is TRBJ1-1; D gene uncertain. CDR3 size: 14 residues. Per the germline V gene, CDR1 is KGHSH and CDR2 is LQKENI. The V end lost 2 bases, the J end lost 4 bases, and 11 bases lay between the germline ends. CDR3 DNA: TGTGCCAGCTCACCAATCGGAGGTAGCACTGAAGCTTTCTTT. The encoded protein is CASSPIGGSTEAFF.

The chain combines TRBV29-1 with TRBJ2-3; no clear D. Germline CDR1 and CDR2: SQVTM and ANQGSEA. The CDR3 spans 13 residues. V was pared by 6 bases and J by 1 base, with 11 bases between. CDR3 coding DNA: TGCAGCGTGCGTTACCAGGGCACAGATACGCAGTATTTT. Protein: CSVRYQGTDTQYF.

The chain is built from TRBV7-2 and TRBJ1-2, with unresolved D. This CDR3 contains 16 residues. Trimming took 4 bases from V and 0 from J, leaving 15 bases between them. Germline CDR1 is SGHTA and CDR2 is FQGNSA. CDR3 in DNA: TGTGCCAGCAGCTCCCTTTTGGGGTTCCCTAACTATGGCTACACCTTC. Protein sequence: CASSSLLGFPNYGYTF.

The CDR3 DNA follows: TGTGCCAGCAGCCCCCGAGAAACAGGGGATAACACTGAAGCTTTCTTT. Its translation: CASSPRETGDNTEAFF. The chain employs TRBV7-9 and TRBJ1-1, with 7 bases fitting TRBD1. There are 16 residues in the CDR3. The J segment lost 2 bases and the V segment lost 5 bases, leaving 11 bases of the junction unmatched. The germline V gene encodes CDR1 SEHNR and CDR2 FQNEAQ (reference sequence).

J is TRBJ1-3 and V is TRBV30; 9 positions agree with TRBD1. The CDR3 totals 13 residues. Germline-derived CDR1 and CDR2 are GTSNPN and SVGIG (reference sequence). With 7 bases clipped from V and 4 bases from J, the junction kept 5 bases outside the gene matches. The CDR3, as DNA: TGTGCCTCGCACAGGGGGCACGGAAACACCATATATTTT. Translating gives CASHRGHGNTIYF.

The J gene is TRBJ2-1, the V gene TRBV5-4; D perhaps matches TRBD2 (5 bases). With 4 bases removed from V and 4 bases from J, the gap between germline ends came to 18 bases. Germline V gene data show CDR1 as SGHNT and CDR2 as YYREEE (reference sequence). The CDR3 extends over 16 amino acids. The CDR3 sequence: CASSTDLGILYNEQFF. The CDR3 DNA reads TGTGCCAGCAGCACCGACCTCGGGATACTATACAATGAGCAGTTCTTC.

The V call is TRBV6-5, the J call TRBJ1-5; D is ambiguous. This CDR3 is built from 13 residues. Germline CDR1 is MNHEY and CDR2 is SVGAGI. Trimming took off 8 bases at V and 4 bases at J, with 12 bases between the two ends. The CDR3 nucleotides read TGTGCCAGCTCGGCGGCAGCGAATCAGCCCCAGCATTTT. Its translation is CASSAAANQPQHF.

This clone was recorded once. J is TRBJ2-5 and V is TRBV7-2, with D tentatively TRBD1 (5 bases). Germline V gene lookup returns CDR1 SGHTA and CDR2 FQGNSA. The CDR3 consists of 14 residues. The V and J ends lost 2 bases and 5 bases respectively, with 12 bases between them. The CDR3: CASSLYQGRETQYF. The CDR3 DNA sequence: TGTGCCAGCAGCTTATATCAGGGTAGGGAGACCCAGTACTTC. The full variable domain, rest sourced from reference TRBV7-2 and TRBJ2-5, is GAGVSQSPSNKVTEKGKDVELRCDPISGHTALYWYRQSLGQGLEFLIYFQGNSAPDKSGLPSDRFSAERTGGSVSTLTIQRTQQEDSAVYLCASSLYQGRETQYFGPGTRLLVL.

The chain carries TRBV18 and TRBJ2-7, with 7 bases fitting TRBD2. Trimming took 6 bases from V and 0 from J; bases not matched to a gene: 5. The CDR3 consists of 14 residues. In germline, CDR1 is KGHSH, CDR2 LQKENI. CDR3 protein: CASSGGTLSYEQYF. CDR3 coding DNA: TGTGCCAGCTCGGGGGGGACTCTCTCCTACGAGCAGTACTTC.

V usage is TRBV5-1 and J usage is TRBJ1-1, with 7 bases that match TRBD1. This CDR3 has 16 residues. CDR1 is SGHRS and CDR2 is YFSETQ in the germline V gene. V shed 4 bases and J 10 bases; nucleotides not matched to a gene: 19. Here the CDR3 DNA reads TGCGCCAGCAGCCGCCCGTCGGAGGGAGGGGGCGCGGTAGCTTTCTTT. It specifies CASSRPSEGGGAVAFF.